One sample yielded the 23 T cell receptor beta chains listed below, sequenced in a study of OX40 agonist ivuxolimab in advanced cancers. TCRdb's copy holds only in-frame clones and misses some; the assay was immunoSEQ multiplex PCR. This table holds approximately 89,000 clones, roughly 91% found once. The sequences come from CD4+ or CD8+ T cells sorted from blood, collected in a trial of the OX40 agonist ivuxolimab. Every receptor here comes from an adult with an advanced solid tumor such as melanoma, head and neck, liver or kidney cancer.

The rearrangement uses TRBV7-2 and TRBJ1-5; the D is unclear. The V gene lost 2 bases and the J gene lost 5 bases, with 10 bases spanning the gap. The CDR3 is 14 amino acids. Looked up from germline, CDR1 is SGHTA and CDR2 is FQGNSA. For the CDR3, the DNA is TGTGCCAGCAGCTTAAGCCGGGCGGATCAGCCCCAGCATTTT. Its translation is CASSLSRADQPQHF.

The rearrangement links TRBV14 to TRBJ1-4; unclear D gene. Germline CDR1 and CDR2: SGHDN and FVKESK. This CDR3 comprises 14 residues. Trimming took 4 bases from V and 7 from J, leaving 13 bases between them. The CDR3 coding sequence is TGTGCCAGCAGCCGCGGCGGGTTGGGTGAAAAACTGTTTTTT. This encodes CASSRGGLGEKLFF.

The V call is TRBV6-1, the J call TRBJ1-2; 7 bases map to TRBD1. Germline lookup yields CDR1 MNHNS and CDR2 SASEGT. This CDR3 has 14 amino acids. After removal of 8 bases from V and 2 bases from J, the junction contained 8 bases not matched to a gene. The CDR3 is CASSWDSQNYGYTF. CDR3 nucleotides: TGTGCCAGCTCCTGGGACAGCCAAAACTATGGCTACACCTTC.

This chain connects TRBV7-6 to TRBJ2-5; D possibly matches TRBD1 or TRBD2 (7 bases each). CDR1 is SGHVS, CDR2 FNYEAQ, per germline. Trimming removed 3 bases from V and 4 bases from J, with 15 bases in between. There are 15 residues in the CDR3. CDR3 nucleotides: TGTGCCAGCAGCTTTCAGGGGGGGAAGGGAGAGACCCAGTACTTC. It specifies CASSFQGGKGETQYF.

The chain is built from TRBV20-1 and TRBJ2-1; D is possibly TRBD1 (5 bases). CDR3 size: 11 residues. Germline V gives CDR1 DFQATT, CDR2 SNEGSKA (reference sequence). V lost 5 bases to trimming and J lost 13 bases, with 15 bases between them. CDR3 sequence: CSAYTGRAQFF. CDR3 bases: TGCAGTGCTTATACAGGTCGCGCCCAGTTCTTC.

The chain couples TRBV7-9 to TRBJ1-2; 10 bases agree with TRBD1. The CDR3 runs to 17 residues. Per the germline V gene, CDR1 is SEHNR and CDR2 is FQNEAQ (reference sequence). V dropped 4 bases and J dropped 6; count of bases not matched to a gene: 14. CDR3 coding DNA: TGTGCCAGCAGCTCAGACCCCCGGGACAGGGGAGTAAATGGCTACACCTTC. It specifies CASSSDPRDRGVNGYTF.

The chain carries TRBV19 and TRBJ1-4; D call uncertain. This CDR3 is 14 amino acids long. Trimming took off 3 bases at V and 4 bases at J, with 9 bases between the two ends. Germline lookup yields CDR1 LNHDA and CDR2 SQIVND (reference sequence). In DNA form, the CDR3 reads TGTGCCAGTAGTATGGAGAGCTATAATGAAAAACTGTTTTTT. This codes for CASSMESYNEKLFF. The full variable domain, with the rest looked up from reference TRBV19 and TRBJ1-4, is DGGITQSPKYLFRKEGQNVTLSCEQNLNHDAMYWYRQDPGQGLRLIYYSQIVNDFQKGDIAEGYSVSREKKESFPLTVTSAQKNPTAFYLCASSMESYNEKLFFGSGTQLSVL.

This clone was counted a single time. This chain uses TRBV6-9 with TRBJ2-1, with 11 nucleotides matching TRBD2. The length of the CDR3 is 19 residues. CDR1 MNHGY and CDR2 SVAAGI come from the germline V gene. V was pared by 10 bases and J by 8 bases, with 25 bases of the junction left unmatched. CDR3 bases: TGTGCCAACCCCCCTAGGGCCAATACTAGCGGGGGACTCAGTGATGAGCAGTTCTTC. Translation gives CANPPRANTSGGLSDEQFF.

The V gene is TRBV18, the J gene TRBJ2-1; D is possibly TRBD2 (5 bases). The CDR3 contains 15 residues. The V gene's germline CDR1 is KGHSH and CDR2 LQKENI. V was cut by 0 bases and J by 9 bases, with 15 bases left in between. CDR3 region: CASSPPWTRLVEQFF. For the CDR3, the DNA is TGTGCCAGCTCACCACCGTGGACTCGCTTAGTTGAGCAGTTCTTC.

The rearrangement uses TRBV9 and TRBJ2-3; D is ambiguous. This CDR3 contains 13 residues. Trimming took off 6 bases at V and 5 bases at J, with 13 bases between the two ends. The germline V gene has CDR1 SGDLS and CDR2 YYNGEE. Written as DNA, the CDR3 is TGTGCCAGCAATCTGGGGTGGGGAGATACGCAGTATTTT. Protein product: CASNLGWGDTQYF.

This clone was picked up one time. The chain uses TRBV6-6 and TRBJ1-2; 7 bases map to TRBD1. The CDR3 sequence is 13 residues long. V shed 3 bases, J shed 3 bases, and the junction held 1 base outside the gene matches. Germline V gene sequence: CDR1 MNHNY, CDR2 SVGAGI (reference sequence). CDR3 protein: CASSYQGDYGYTF. The CDR3 coding sequence is TGTGCCAGCAGTTATCAGGGGGACTATGGCTACACCTTC.

The chain couples TRBV6-5 to TRBJ2-2; tentative D call: TRBD1 (5 bases). V gave up 7 bases and J gave up 1 base, with 13 bases separating them. Germline V gene data show CDR1 as MNHEY and CDR2 as SVGAGI. The CDR3 is 15 amino acids. The CDR3 DNA sequence: TGTGCCAGCACGGTTCAGGGCGGGAACACCGGGGAGCTGTTTTTT. Encoded protein: CASTVQGGNTGELFF.

This chain uses TRBV29-1 with TRBJ2-4; maybe TRBD2 (5 bases). The ends were cut back, 5 bases at V and 7 bases at J, with 18 bases in the middle. CDR3 length equals 14 residues. Germline assignment: CDR1 SQVTM and CDR2 ANQGSEA. The CDR3 DNA sequence: TGCAGCGTTTTTGGAGGAGTAAGCGGCAACATTCAGTACTTC. This codes for CSVFGGVSGNIQYF.

The chain employs TRBV14 and TRBJ2-5; D unresolved. The CDR3 spans 18 residues. Germline V gene lookup returns CDR1 SGHDN and CDR2 FVKESK. V was pared by 0 bases and J by 2 bases, with 19 bases between. The CDR3 loop reads CASSQDPPQAVSQETQYF. The CDR3, as DNA: TGTGCCAGCAGCCAAGATCCCCCGCAGGCAGTCTCACAAGAGACCCAGTACTTC.

V usage is TRBV15 and J usage is TRBJ1-5; no clear D. V lost 4 bases and J 1 base, leaving 8 bases between the germline ends. Germline V gene sequence: CDR1 LNHNV, CDR2 YYDKDF (reference sequence). The CDR3 runs to 14 residues. The CDR3 DNA follows: TGTGCCACCAGCAAGGGAGGGAGCAATCAGCCCCAGCATTTT. It codes for CATSKGGSNQPQHF.

This clone showed up just once. The chain joins TRBV30 to TRBJ2-1, with a weak D call TRBD2 (6 bases). The germline V gene has CDR1 GTSNPN and CDR2 SVGIG (reference sequence). The CDR3 has 14 amino acids. Deletions cut 5 bases from V and 2 bases from J, with 13 bases between. The CDR3 DNA is TGTGCCTGGGGGGGACTCTCGACCTACAATGAGCAGTTCTTC. Translating gives CAWGGLSTYNEQFF.

J is TRBJ2-1 and V is TRBV11-1, with 10 bases that match TRBD2. The CDR3 length is 16 residues. Unmatched junction bases numbered 8, after V lost 5 bases and J lost 4 bases. Germline CDR1 is SGHAT and CDR2 is FQDESV (reference sequence). In DNA form, the CDR3 reads TGTGCCAGCAGCCCTGGAGCGGGGGGGGGTTACAATGAGCAGTTCTTC. Its translation: CASSPGAGGGYNEQFF.

This clone was observed once. The rearrangement links TRBV10-3 to TRBJ2-1; 12 bases fit TRBD2. There are 16 residues in the CDR3. J gave up 3 bases and V 0 bases, and 0 bases lay outside the gene matches. Germline CDR1 ENHRY, CDR2 SYGVKD. CDR3 sequence reads: CAISESTSGGYNEQFF. The DNA for the CDR3 is TGTGCCATCAGTGAGTCGACTAGCGGGGGCTACAATGAGCAGTTCTTC.

The J gene is TRBJ1-5, the V gene TRBV2; no firm D call. From germline, CDR1 is SNHLY and CDR2 FYNNEI. This CDR3 has 14 amino acids. Trimming took 5 bases from V and 0 from J, leaving 8 bases between them. DNA of the CDR3: TGTGCCAGCAGTTGGGAGAGTAGCAATCAGCCCCAGCATTTT. As protein: CASSWESSNQPQHF.

The V gene is TRBV5-5, the J gene TRBJ1-2; TRBD1 aligns across 8 bases. Per germline, CDR1 SGHKS and CDR2 YYEKEE (reference sequence). The V and J ends lost 4 bases and 8 bases, in that order; junction bases with no gene match: 13. The CDR3 is 15 amino acids. CDR3 residues: CASSDNARTGQGYTF. In DNA, the CDR3 is TGTGCCAGCAGCGACAATGCGCGGACAGGGCAGGGCTACACCTTC. The full variable domain, with the rest looked up from reference TRBV5-5 and TRBJ1-2, is DAGVTQSPTHLIKTRGQQVTLRCSPISGHKSVSWYQQVLGQGPQFIFQYYEKEERGRGNFPDRFSARQFPNYSSELNVNALLLGDSALYLCASSDNARTGQGYTFGSGTRLTVV.

This clone was observed a single time. The genes are TRBV30 and TRBJ1-1; D remains ambiguous. V lost 3 bases, J lost 4 bases, and 12 bases lay in between. Germline V gene data show CDR1 as GTSNPN and CDR2 as SVGIG (reference sequence). The CDR3 has 13 amino acids. The CDR3 DNA sequence: TGTGCCTGGAGCCGTCAGGTCGGCACTGAAGCTTTCTTT. The encoded protein is CAWSRQVGTEAFF.

The chain is built from TRBV30 and TRBJ2-2, with a tentative D call TRBD1 (5 bases). Germline CDR1 is GTSNPN and CDR2 is SVGIG (reference sequence). The CDR3 totals 14 residues. V lost 2 bases and J lost 2, with 9 bases in between. The CDR3 reads CAWSMGRNTGELFF. CDR3 DNA sequence: TGTGCCTGGAGTATGGGGCGAAACACCGGGGAGCTGTTTTTT.

The chain employs TRBV6-4 and TRBJ2-3; the D is unclear. Germline CDR1 is MRHNA and CDR2 is SNTAGT. The V end was cut by 6 bases, the J end by 3 bases, with 19 bases between. The CDR3 is 16 residues long. This CDR3 reads CASRPSPPFMTDTQYF. The CDR3 DNA reads as TGTGCCAGCAGACCCTCACCCCCCTTTATGACAGATACGCAGTATTTT.